The T cell receptor beta chain described here comes from a study of T cell changes during pregnancy in multiple sclerosis. Only in-frame clones appear in the TCRdb table, and some are missing; sequencing was by immunoSEQ multiplex PCR. Here the sample spans approximately 46,000 clones, about 93% being singletons. Germline V gives CDR1 PRHDT, CDR2 FYEKMQ (reference sequence). V lost 1 base and J lost 14; bases outside the gene matches: 9. This CDR3 has 13 amino acids. This material consisted of CD4+ T cells from peripheral blood mononuclear cells, taken after pregnancy. The chain employs TRBV13 and TRBJ1-1; 8 positions agree with TRBD1. This TCR was sampled from a female donor with multiple sclerosis, enrolled in a pregnancy study. CDR3 amino acids: CASSLVGRGRLFF. DNA for the CDR3: TGTGCCAGCAGCTTAGTGGGCAGGGGGCGTCTGTTCTTT.